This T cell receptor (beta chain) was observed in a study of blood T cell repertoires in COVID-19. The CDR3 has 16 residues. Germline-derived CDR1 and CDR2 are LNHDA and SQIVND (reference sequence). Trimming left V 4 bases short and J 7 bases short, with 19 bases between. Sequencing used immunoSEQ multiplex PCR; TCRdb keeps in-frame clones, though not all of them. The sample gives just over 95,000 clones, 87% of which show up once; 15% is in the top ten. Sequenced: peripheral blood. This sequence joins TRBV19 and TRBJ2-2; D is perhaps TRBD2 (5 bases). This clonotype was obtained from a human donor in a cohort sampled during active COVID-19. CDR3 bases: TGTGCCAGTAGTAACGTTTTGGGTTTTGGAGGCGGGGAGCTGTTTTTT. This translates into CASSNVLGFGGGELFF.